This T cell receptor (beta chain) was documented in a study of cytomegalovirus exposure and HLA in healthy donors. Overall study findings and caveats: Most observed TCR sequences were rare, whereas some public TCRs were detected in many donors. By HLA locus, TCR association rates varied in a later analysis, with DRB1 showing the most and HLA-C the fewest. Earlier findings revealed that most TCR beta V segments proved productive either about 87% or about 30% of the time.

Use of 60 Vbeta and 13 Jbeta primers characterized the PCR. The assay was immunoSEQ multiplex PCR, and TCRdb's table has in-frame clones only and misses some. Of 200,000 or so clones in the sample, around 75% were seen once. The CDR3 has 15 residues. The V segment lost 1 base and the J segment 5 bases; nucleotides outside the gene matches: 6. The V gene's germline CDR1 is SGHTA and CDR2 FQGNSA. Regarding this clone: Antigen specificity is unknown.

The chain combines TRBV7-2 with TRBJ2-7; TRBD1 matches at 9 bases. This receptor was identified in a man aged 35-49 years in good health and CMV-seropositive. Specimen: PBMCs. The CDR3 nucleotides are TGTGCCAGCAGCTTAGTATGGGACAGGGCCCACGAGCAGTACTTC. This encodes CASSLVWDRAHEQYF.